What follows are 26 T cell receptor beta chains derived from one specimen sequenced in a study of T cell changes during pregnancy in multiple sclerosis. Produced via immunoSEQ multiplex PCR; TCRdb's table is partial and in-frame only. This sample has tens of thousands of clones, with roughly 90% found just once. The specimen comprised peripheral blood, sampled after pregnancy. The receptors shown here come from a female donor with multiple sclerosis, enrolled in a pregnancy study.

CDR3 in amino acids: CASTGGYTF. CDR3 DNA: TGTGCCAGCACAGGGGGCTACACCTTC. The rearrangement joins TRBV21-1 to TRBJ1-2; the table gives TRBD1 as D, unverified against the DNA. TRBV21-1 is a listed pseudogene. CDR3 length equals 9 residues.

The chain links TRBV7-9 to TRBJ2-7; 7 positions match TRBD2. The V and J ends lost 1 base and 1 base, in that order; junction bases with no gene match: 4. From germline, CDR1 is SEHNR and CDR2 FQNEAQ (reference sequence). The CDR3 contains 15 residues. This CDR3 reads CASSLGWGGSYEQYF. As DNA, the CDR3 is TGTGCCAGCAGCTTAGGGTGGGGGGGTTCCTACGAGCAGTACTTC.

The V gene is TRBV11-2, the J gene TRBJ2-7; TRBD1 matches at 9 bases. The germline V gene encodes CDR1 SGHAT and CDR2 FQNNGV. The ends lost 5 bases at V and 3 bases at J; junction bases unmatched: 11. CDR3 size: 16 residues. CDR3 DNA: TGTGCCAGCAGCCGAACCTGGGGACAGGGCTTCTACGAGCAGTACTTC. It codes for CASSRTWGQGFYEQYF.

The CDR3: CASSLAGAANEQFF. For the CDR3, the DNA is TGTGCCAGCAGCTTAGCGGGGGCCGCCAATGAGCAGTTCTTC. V gene TRBV7-2 combines with J gene TRBJ2-1, with a weak D call TRBD1 (6 bases). The CDR3 sequence is 14 residues long. Germline V gives CDR1 SGHTA, CDR2 FQGNSA. Trimming stripped 0 bases from V and 6 bases from J, with 9 bases between.

On this clone itself: Other DNA sequences in the sample encode the same CDR3. The V call is TRBV6-1, the J call TRBJ2-5; 12 bases are shared with TRBD2. The germline CDR1 and CDR2 sequences are MNHNS and SASEGT. Trimming took 2 bases from V and 2 from J; bases not matched to a gene: 0. This CDR3 contains 15 residues. The CDR3 sequence: CASSELAGGQETQYF. The CDR3 DNA reads TGTGCCAGCAGTGAACTAGCGGGGGGGCAAGAGACCCAGTACTTC.

The chain is built from TRBV4-1 and TRBJ1-5; D may be TRBD1 (6 bases). The V and J ends lost 0 bases and 3 bases respectively, with 12 bases between them. The CDR3 totals 16 residues. Germline-derived CDR1 and CDR2 are MGHRA and YSYEKL. The CDR3 sequence is CASSQEAGTINQPQHF. Written as DNA, the CDR3 is TGCGCCAGCAGCCAAGAGGCAGGGACAATCAATCAGCCCCAGCATTTT.

The chain recombines TRBV11-2 with TRBJ2-1; D not resolved. The CDR3 has 15 amino acids. The germline gives CDR1 SGHAT, CDR2 FQNNGV. V lost 5 bases to trimming and J lost 4 bases, with 15 bases between them. The CDR3 loop reads CASSQGGRGYNEQFF. CDR3 nucleotide sequence: TGTGCCAGCAGCCAAGGCGGTCGTGGTTACAATGAGCAGTTCTTC.

The chain links TRBV15 to TRBJ1-4; 7 nucleotides agree with TRBD1. This CDR3 is built from 14 residues. V lost 5 bases, J lost 8 bases, and 8 bases stayed unmatched. Germline CDR1 and CDR2: LNHNV and YYDKDF (reference sequence). The CDR3 loop is CATSSRQGREKLFF. DNA of the CDR3: TGTGCCACCAGCTCGCGACAGGGTAGGGAAAAACTGTTTTTT.

The V call is TRBV6-5, the J call TRBJ1-1; TRBD1 aligns across 7 bases. Trimming removed 6 bases from V and 5 bases from J; junction bases left unmatched: 9. The CDR3 is 14 residues long. Germline CDR1 MNHEY, CDR2 SVGAGI. Written as DNA, the CDR3 is TGTGCCAGCAGCTCAATCAGGGGGGATACTGAAGCTTTCTTT. Amino acid sequence: CASSSIRGDTEAFF.

This sequence joins TRBV9 and TRBJ1-6; unclear D gene. CDR1 and CDR2 from the germline V gene are SGDLS and YYNGEE. The CDR3 runs to 17 residues. Trimming cost V 0 bases and J 0 bases, with 10 bases left between them. The chain's CDR3 is CASSVGQARSYNSPLHF. CDR3 DNA: TGTGCCAGCAGCGTAGGTCAGGCCCGCTCCTATAATTCACCCCTCCACTTT. Together with reference TRBV9 and TRBJ1-6, the CDR3 gives the full variable domain: DSGVTQTPKHLITATGQRVTLRCSPRSGDLSVYWYQQSLDQGLQFLIQYYNGEERAKGNILERFSAQQFPDLHSELNLSSLELGDSALYFCASSVGQARSYNSPLHFGNGTRLTVT.

The V and J genes are TRBV19 and TRBJ2-7; tentative D call: TRBD1 (6 bases). Trimming shortened V by 6 bases and J by 3 bases, and 21 bases separated the two germline ends. Germline lookup yields CDR1 LNHDA and CDR2 SQIVND (reference sequence). This CDR3 comprises 16 residues. CDR3 nucleotides: TGTGCCAGTAGCATGGCTCTAGGAACACAGGGCTACGAGCAGTACTTC. This translates into CASSMALGTQGYEQYF.

This chain connects TRBV5-1 to TRBJ2-1; D ambiguous. V was trimmed by 3 bases and J by 4 bases, leaving 2 bases between them. CDR1 and CDR2 from the germline V gene are SGHRS and YFSETQ. The CDR3 is made up of 11 amino acids. The CDR3 spells CASSSYNEQFF. CDR3 in DNA: TGCGCCAGCAGCTCATACAATGAGCAGTTCTTC. Variable domain in full (rest from reference TRBV5-1 and TRBJ2-1): KAGVTQTPRYLIKTRGQQVTLSCSPISGHRSVSWYQQTPGQGLQFLFEYFSETQRNKGNFPGRFSGRQFSNSRSEMNVSTLELGDSALYLCASSSYNEQFFGPGTRLTVL.

Of note for this clone: An end of the junction differs from the germline gene, which may be a read error. This chain links TRBV5-1 with TRBJ2-2; a weak D match, TRBD2 (6 bases). The CDR3 totals 16 residues. Germline V gene lookup returns CDR1 SGHRS and CDR2 YFSETQ. As DNA, the CDR3 is TGCGCCAGCAGCTCACGGCCGGGAACAAACACCGGGGGGCTGTTTTTT. Protein product: CASSSRPGTNTGGLFF.

The V call is TRBV6-5, the J call TRBJ1-6; D unresolved. This CDR3 is 14 amino acids long. Germline loops: CDR1 MNHEY, CDR2 SVGAGI. Trimming pared 0 bases from V and 10 bases from J, leaving 10 bases between. This CDR3 is CASSYSIAGSPLHF. In nucleotides, the CDR3 is TGTGCCAGCAGTTACTCCATTGCGGGATCACCCCTCCACTTT.

This sequence joins TRBV4-1 and TRBJ1-1, with D unclear. CDR1 MGHRA and CDR2 YSYEKL come from the germline V gene. V lost 6 bases and J lost 3, with 8 bases in between. The CDR3 runs to 12 residues. CDR3 nucleotides: TGCGCCAGCAGGTCTAGGTACACTGAAGCTTTCTTT. Encoded protein: CASRSRYTEAFF.

The chain carries TRBV4-3 and TRBJ2-7; D might be TRBD1 (6 bases). Germline loops: CDR1 LGHNA, CDR2 YSLEER. This CDR3 region has 16 residues. The ends were cut back, 2 bases at V and 3 bases at J, with 17 bases in the middle. The CDR3 nucleotides are TGCGCCAGCAGCCAATCCGGGACACGAAATTTCTACGAGCAGTACTTC. Translation gives CASSQSGTRNFYEQYF.

This clone was seen a single time. V and J are TRBV18 and TRBJ1-2; TRBD1 aligns across 7 bases. J was trimmed by 4 bases and V by 4 bases; bases with no gene match: 6. Looked up from germline, CDR1 is KGHSH and CDR2 is LQKENI. The CDR3 is made up of 14 amino acids. The CDR3 nucleotides are TGTGCCAGCTCACAAACAGGGGTCCCCTATGGCTACACCTTC. Translating it yields CASSQTGVPYGYTF.

The V gene is TRBV4-3, the J gene TRBJ2-7; D possibly corresponds to TRBD1 (7 bases). V was clipped by 2 bases and J by 4 bases, with 18 bases between them. The CDR3 length is 16 residues. Germline values: CDR1 LGHNA, CDR2 YSLEER. CDR3 in DNA: TGCGCCAGCAGCCAACTTTGGGCAGGGGGAGGATACGAGCAGTACTTC. Its protein product is CASSQLWAGGGYEQYF.

V is TRBV2 and J is TRBJ2-1, with D possibly TRBD2 on 6 matching bases. V dropped 6 bases and J dropped 7 bases, with 16 bases sitting between them. This CDR3 spans 14 amino acids. CDR1 is SNHLY, CDR2 FYNNEI, per germline. CDR3: CASREGHPLNEQFF. In DNA, the CDR3 is TGTGCCAGCAGGGAGGGTCACCCTCTAAATGAGCAGTTCTTC. Drawing the rest from reference TRBV2 and TRBJ2-1, the complete variable domain is EPEVTQTPSHQVTQMGQEVILRCVPISNHLYFYWYRQILGQKVEFLVSFYNNEISEKSEIFDDQFSVERPDGSNFTLKIRSTKLEDSAMYFCASREGHPLNEQFFGPGTRLTVL.

J is TRBJ1-2 and V is TRBV5-1, with D uncertain. Trimming took off 6 bases at V and 5 bases at J, with 17 bases between the two ends. CDR1 is SGHRS and CDR2 is YFSETQ in the germline V gene. This CDR3 has 14 residues. CDR3 protein: CASMCVGLPYGYTF. DNA for the CDR3: TGCGCCAGCATGTGTGTGGGCCTCCCGTATGGCTACACCTTC. The whole variable domain, remainder taken from reference TRBV5-1 and TRBJ1-2, is KAGVTQTPRYLIKTRGQQVTLSCSPISGHRSVSWYQQTPGQGLQFLFEYFSETQRNKGNFPGRFSGRQFSNSRSEMNVSTLELGDSALYLCASMCVGLPYGYTFGSGTRLTVV.

For this clone: At one end the junction does not follow the germline gene, possibly because of a read error. CDR3 amino acids: CASSHINTEAFF. DNA for the CDR3: TGCGCCAGCAGCCACATAAACACCGAAGCTTTCTTT. This chain joins TRBV4-1 and TRBJ1-1; D uncertain. CDR3 length equals 12 residues. Germline CDR1 is MGHRA and CDR2 is YSYEKL.

The genes are TRBV29-1 and TRBJ2-2; D call uncertain. There are 17 residues in the CDR3. Germline V gene data show CDR1 as SQVTM and CDR2 as ANQGSEA. The germline V and J ends were trimmed by 4 bases and 0 bases, with 18 bases remaining between them. CDR3 in amino acids: CSVVLSKRGTNTGELFF. Written as DNA, the CDR3 is TGCAGCGTTGTCTTGTCGAAGCGCGGAACGAACACCGGGGAGCTGTTTTTT.

A single count supports this clone. The rearrangement links TRBV14 to TRBJ1-2; D is unclear. Between the trimmed V and J ends, which lost 3 bases and 6 bases, there was a span of 11 bases. The CDR3 has 13 residues. Germline V gives CDR1 SGHDN, CDR2 FVKESK. Here the CDR3 reads CASSQMDGDGYTF. The CDR3 DNA follows: TGTGCCAGCAGCCAGATGGACGGGGATGGCTACACCTTC.

The rearrangement uses TRBV2 and TRBJ2-3; 11 bases line up with TRBD2. There are 15 residues in the CDR3. CDR1 SNHLY and CDR2 FYNNEI come from the germline V gene. V trimming: 4 bases; J trimming: 1 base; junction bases outside the gene matches: 1. This CDR3 reads CASSGLAGRTDTQYF. The DNA of the CDR3 is TGTGCCAGCAGTGGACTAGCGGGGCGCACAGATACGCAGTATTTT.

The genes are TRBV11-2 and TRBJ2-2; 8 bases are a match to TRBD2. Germline V CDR1 and CDR2: SGHAT, FQNNGV. The junction had 0 bases not matched to a gene; V was cut back by 2 bases and J by 4 bases. The CDR3 totals 14 residues. The CDR3 protein is CASSLSGGTGELFF. Written as DNA, the CDR3 is TGTGCCAGCAGCTTAAGCGGGGGCACCGGGGAGCTGTTTTTT.

Here the CDR3 DNA reads TGTGCCAGTAGTATGTGGCGACAGGCAGATACGCAGTATTTT. Protein: CASSMWRQADTQYF. This sequence joins TRBV19 and TRBJ2-3, with D perhaps matching TRBD1 (6 bases). Trimming took off 3 bases at V and 4 bases at J, with 11 bases between the two ends. Germline loops: CDR1 LNHDA, CDR2 SQIVND (reference sequence). The CDR3 is 14 residues long.